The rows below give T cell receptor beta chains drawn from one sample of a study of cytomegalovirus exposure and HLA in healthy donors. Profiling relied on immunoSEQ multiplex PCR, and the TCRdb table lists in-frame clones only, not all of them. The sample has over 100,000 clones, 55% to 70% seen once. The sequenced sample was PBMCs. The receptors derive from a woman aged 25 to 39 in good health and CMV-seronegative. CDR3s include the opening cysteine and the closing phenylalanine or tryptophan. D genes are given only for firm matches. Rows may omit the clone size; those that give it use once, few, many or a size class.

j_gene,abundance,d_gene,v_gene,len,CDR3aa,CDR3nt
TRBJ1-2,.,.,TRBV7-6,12,CASSPSGYGYTF,TGTGCCAGCAGCCCATCAGGTTATGGCTACACCTTC
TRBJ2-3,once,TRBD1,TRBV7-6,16,CASSYPQGSSTDTQYF,TGTGCCAGCAGCTACCCACAGGGGTCCAGCACAGATACGCAGTATTTT
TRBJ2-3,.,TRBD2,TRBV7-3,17,CASSPIAAGPWEDTQYF,TGTGCCAGCAGCCCTATAGCAGCGGGACCCTGGGAAGATACGCAGTATTTT
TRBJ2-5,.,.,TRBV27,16,CASSLFHASAQETQYF,TGTGCCAGCAGTTTATTCCACGCTAGCGCCCAAGAGACCCAGTACTTC
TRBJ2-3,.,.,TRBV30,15,CAWSVLGGGTDTQYF,TGTGCCTGGAGTGTACTTGGCGGGGGCACAGATACGCAGTATTTT
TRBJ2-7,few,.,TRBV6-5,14,CASSSTGRRYEQYF,TGTGCCAGCAGTTCTACAGGGAGACGATACGAGCAGTACTTC
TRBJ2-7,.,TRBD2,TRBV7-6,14,CASSTAGGPVEQYF,TGTGCCAGCAGCACAGCGGGAGGGCCCGTCGAGCAGTACTTC
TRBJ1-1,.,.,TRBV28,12,CASSPLPTEAFF,TGTGCCAGCAGTCCGCTACCCACTGAAGCTTTCTTT
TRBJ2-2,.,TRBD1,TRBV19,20,CASSIGLVTTGEANTGELFF,TGTGCCAGTAGTATAGGACTGGTAACTACAGGGGAAGCGAACACCGGGGAGCTGTTTTTT
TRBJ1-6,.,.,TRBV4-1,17,CASSLAFGTGGSSPLHF,TGCGCCAGCAGCCTCGCGTTCGGTACGGGTGGGTCGTCACCCCTCCACTTT
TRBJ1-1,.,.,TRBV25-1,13,CASRERMNTEAFF,TGTGCCAGCAGGGAGCGAATGAACACTGAAGCTTTCTTT
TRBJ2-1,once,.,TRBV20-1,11,CSATRQNEQFF,TGCAGTGCTACCAGGCAGAATGAGCAGTTCTTC
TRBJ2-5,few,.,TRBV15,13,CATSRGSGQTQYF,TGTGCCACCAGCAGGGGCAGTGGGCAGACCCAGTACTTC